Reported below is one T cell receptor (beta chain). Its antigen is as yet unknown. The CDR3 loop spans 14 amino acids. Looked up from germline, CDR1 is MNHNY and CDR2 is SVGAGI (reference sequence). Trimming took off 10 bases at V and 1 base at J, with 13 bases between the two ends. The sample originates from a study of siplizumab effects on memory and regulatory T cells. Study-wide points: Alloreactive sequences from unstimulated CD4+ memory cells fell significantly with siplizumab.

TCRdb keeps only in-frame clones here, not all; method: immunoSEQ multiplex PCR. Among 70,000 or so clones listed, about 90% were seen once. This chain connects TRBV6-6 to TRBJ2-2; no definite D call. This TCR was sampled from a human donor in good health. Source material: CD8+ T cells sorted from blood. The CDR3 loop reads CATNPSWNTGELFF. The CDR3 bases are TGTGCCACCAATCCTTCATGGAACACCGGGGAGCTGTTTTTT.